What follows describes a single T cell receptor (beta chain). This sample was taken from a study of cytomegalovirus exposure and HLA in healthy donors. In the PCR, 60 Vbeta and 13 Jbeta primers were used. The method was immunoSEQ multiplex PCR; TCRdb's version includes in-frame clones alone and lacks a portion of them. The sample lists roughly 130,000 clones, around 8.5% occurring once. Germline loops: CDR1 MNHEY, CDR2 SVGAGI. The CDR3 is made up of 11 amino acids. Trimming took off 6 bases at V and 2 bases at J, with 5 bases between the two ends. Sequenced material: PBMCs. The sequence was obtained from a man aged 35 to 55 in good health and CMV-seronegative. This rearrangement joins TRBV6-5 to TRBJ2-7; no clear D gene. CDR3 bases: TGTGCCAGCAGCAACACCTACGAGCAGTACTTC. Translating gives CASSNTYEQYF.